The 9 T cell receptor beta chains given below trace back to one sample, sequenced in a study of T cells in localized non-small cell lung cancer. Repertoires were generated with immunoSEQ multiplex PCR, while TCRdb's copy carries only in-frame clones and drops some. The sample includes tens of thousands of clones, about nine tenths of them seen just once. This sample comprised peripheral blood, obtained before any cancer treatment. These receptors all stem from a man aged 40-75 years with stage I squamous cell lung carcinoma.

The chain links TRBV7-8 to TRBJ2-7; TRBD1 aligns across 9 bases. The V and J ends lost 0 bases and 3 bases, in that order; junction bases with no gene match: 3. The CDR3 extends over 15 amino acids. The V gene's germline CDR1 is SGHVS and CDR2 FQNEAQ. CDR3 sequence reads: CASSLAWDRVYEQYF. In nucleotides, the CDR3 is TGTGCCAGCAGCTTAGCGTGGGACAGGGTCTACGAGCAGTACTTC.

The gene calls are TRBV4-3 and TRBJ2-2; D tentatively fits TRBD1 or TRBD2 (6 bases each). Trimming pared 4 bases from V and 0 bases from J, leaving 18 bases between. In germline, CDR1 is LGHNA, CDR2 YSLEER. CDR3 size: 18 residues. The DNA of the CDR3 is TGCGCCAGCAGCCGCGGGGATCTCAGGGGACCGAACACCGGGGAGCTGTTTTTT. This encodes CASSRGDLRGPNTGELFF.

This clone showed up just once. CDR3 coding DNA: TGCGCCTCAACTCCGGGAGCCCAAGAGACCCAGTACTTC. Translation gives CASTPGAQETQYF. The genes are TRBV5-1 and TRBJ2-5; a possible D gene is TRBD2 (6 bases). Trimming removed 10 bases at V and 1 base at J, with 14 bases between. Germline V lookup: CDR1 SGHRS, CDR2 YFSETQ. This CDR3 has 13 residues.

This chain connects TRBV6-1 to TRBJ1-1; D is uncertain. Trimming pared 6 bases from V and 4 bases from J, leaving 12 bases between. This CDR3 has 13 amino acids. Germline V lookup: CDR1 MNHNS, CDR2 SASEGT. CDR3: CASRPWAGTEAFF. The CDR3, as DNA: TGTGCCAGCAGGCCTTGGGCCGGCACTGAAGCTTTCTTT.

The V call is TRBV28, the J call TRBJ2-5; D possibly matches TRBD1 or TRBD2 (5 bases each). The CDR3 sequence is 18 residues long. V was shortened by 3 bases and J by 2 bases, with 22 bases between the two germline ends. Germline CDR1 is MDHEN and CDR2 is SYDVKM. This chain's CDR3 is CASSFFASLGRQQETQYF. Written as DNA, the CDR3 is TGTGCCAGCAGTTTCTTCGCCTCGCTAGGGAGACAGCAAGAGACCCAGTACTTC.

The chain links TRBV4-2 to TRBJ1-2, with 8 nucleotides matching TRBD1. CDR3 size: 14 residues. Germline loops: CDR1 LGHNA, CDR2 YNFKEQ. J lost 6 bases, V lost 2 bases, and 5 bases had no gene match. The CDR3 DNA follows: TGTGCCAGCAGCCAAATGGACAGGGTCAATGGCTACACCTTC. The encoded protein is CASSQMDRVNGYTF.

With respect to this clone: A read error may account for a junction end that differs from germline. This chain joins TRBV10-3 and TRBJ2-1; 12 nucleotides align to TRBD1. Germline lookup yields CDR1 ENHRY and CDR2 SYGVKD. CDR3 length: 14 amino acids. In DNA form, the CDR3 reads TGTGTCATCAGCCCGGGACAGGGGGCGGATGAGCAGTTCTTC. This gives the protein CVISPGQGADEQFF.

The V call is TRBV4-3, the J call TRBJ2-1; D is ambiguous. In germline, CDR1 is LGHNA, CDR2 YSLEER. The CDR3 totals 13 residues. The V end was cut by 0 bases, the J end by 5 bases, with 5 bases between. CDR3 residues: CASSQDRNNEQFF. The CDR3 bases are TGCGCCAGCAGCCAAGACAGGAACAATGAGCAGTTCTTC.

CDR3 sequence (DNA): TGTGCCAGCAGTTTAATCCAGTCCCATGGCTACACCTTC. Translating gives CASSLIQSHGYTF. This sequence joins TRBV28 and TRBJ1-2; no clear D. Trimming removed 2 bases from V and 6 bases from J, with 10 bases in between. Per the germline V gene, CDR1 is MDHEN and CDR2 is SYDVKM. CDR3 length: 13 amino acids.